This T cell receptor (beta chain) was obtained from a study of T cells in Graves' hyperthyroidism and ophthalmopathy. The wider study: Peripheral blood draws took place at initial diagnosis, ahead of any treatment.

TCR beta CDR3 regions were amplified from RNA transcripts. Researchers ran a first-round RT-PCR on the TCR CDR3 using the HTBI primer set. MiXCR, applied by TCRdb to the multiplex PCR reads, yields one record per CDR3 protein. The sample carries under 300,000 distinct CDR3 sequences, over 20% recorded once. Trimming pared 3 bases from V and 4 bases from J, leaving 5 bases between. Germline loops: CDR1 SGHAT, CDR2 FQNNGV. CDR3 length: 12 residues. This clonotype has a count of ten or more. What it recognizes is unknown. Individuals with ophthalmopathy presented a Clinical Activity Score of at least 3, a NOSPECS grade of at least 4 and a duration under 3 months. Study conclusions and caveats: By a 13 V-J model, ophthalmopathy was set apart from stable hyperthyroidism. Most clonotypes expanded in thyroid above 0.001 were likewise present in blood.

The material sequenced was blood. The chain links TRBV11-2 to TRBJ2-3; D gene ambiguous. This sequence originates from a man aged 30 to 39 with Graves' ophthalmopathy. The CDR3 DNA reads as TGTGCCAGCAGCTTTAGCCCAGATACGCAGTATTTT. Its protein product is CASSFSPDTQYF.